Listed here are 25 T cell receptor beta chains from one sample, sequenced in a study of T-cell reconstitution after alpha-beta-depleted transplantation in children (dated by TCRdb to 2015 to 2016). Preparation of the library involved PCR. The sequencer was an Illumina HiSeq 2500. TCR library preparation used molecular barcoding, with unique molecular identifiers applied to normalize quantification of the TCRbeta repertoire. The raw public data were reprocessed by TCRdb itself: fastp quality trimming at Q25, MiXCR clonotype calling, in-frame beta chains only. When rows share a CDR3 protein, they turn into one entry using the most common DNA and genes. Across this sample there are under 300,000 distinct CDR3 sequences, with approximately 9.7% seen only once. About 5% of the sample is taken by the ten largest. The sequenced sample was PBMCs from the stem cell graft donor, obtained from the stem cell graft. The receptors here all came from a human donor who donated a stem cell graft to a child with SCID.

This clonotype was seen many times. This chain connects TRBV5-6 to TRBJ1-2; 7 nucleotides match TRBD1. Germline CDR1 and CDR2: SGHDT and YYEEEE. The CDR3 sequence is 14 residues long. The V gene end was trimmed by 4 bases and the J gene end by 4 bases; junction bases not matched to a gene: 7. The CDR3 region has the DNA TGTGCCAGCAGCCTAGGGGGCCCCTTCTATGGCTACACCTTC. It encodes CASSLGGPFYGYTF.

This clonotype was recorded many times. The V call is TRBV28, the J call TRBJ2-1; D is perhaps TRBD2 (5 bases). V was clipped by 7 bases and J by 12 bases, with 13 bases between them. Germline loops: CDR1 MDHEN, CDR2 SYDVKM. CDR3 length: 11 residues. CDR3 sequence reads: CASNGESLQFF. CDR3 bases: TGTGCCAGCAATGGGGAGTCATTGCAGTTCTTC.

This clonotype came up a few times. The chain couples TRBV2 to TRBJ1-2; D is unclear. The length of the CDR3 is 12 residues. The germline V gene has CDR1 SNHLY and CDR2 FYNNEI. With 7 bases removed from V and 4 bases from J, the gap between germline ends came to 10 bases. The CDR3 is CASNREGYGYTF. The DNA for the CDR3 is TGTGCCAGCAACAGAGAGGGCTATGGCTACACCTTC.

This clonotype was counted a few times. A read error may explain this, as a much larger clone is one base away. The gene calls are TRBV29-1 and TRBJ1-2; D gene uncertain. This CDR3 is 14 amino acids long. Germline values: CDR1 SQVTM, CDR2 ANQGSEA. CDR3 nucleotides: TGCAGCGTTGAATGGGCAGGCCTTAACTATGGCGACACCTTC. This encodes CSVEWAGLNYGDTF.

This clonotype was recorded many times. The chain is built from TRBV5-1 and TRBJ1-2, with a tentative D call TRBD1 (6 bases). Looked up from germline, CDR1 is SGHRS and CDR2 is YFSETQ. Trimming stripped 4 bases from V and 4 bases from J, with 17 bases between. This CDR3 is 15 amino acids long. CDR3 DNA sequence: TGCGCCAGCAGCCCGGGCCAGCAGGGGCCCTATGGCTACACCTTC. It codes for CASSPGQQGPYGYTF.

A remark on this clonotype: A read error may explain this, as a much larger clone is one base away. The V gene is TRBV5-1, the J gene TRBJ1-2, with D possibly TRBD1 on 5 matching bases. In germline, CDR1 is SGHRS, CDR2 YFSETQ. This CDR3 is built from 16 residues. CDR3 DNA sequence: TGCGCCAGCAAACCTAGACAGAATCAAGCTAACTATGGCGACACCTTC. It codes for CASKPRQNQANYGDTF.

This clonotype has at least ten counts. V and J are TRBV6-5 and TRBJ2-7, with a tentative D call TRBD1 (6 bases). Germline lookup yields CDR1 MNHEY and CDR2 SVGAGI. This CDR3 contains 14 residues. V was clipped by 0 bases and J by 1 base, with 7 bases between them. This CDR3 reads CASSYSRGSYEQYF. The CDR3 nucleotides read TGTGCCAGCAGTTACTCGAGGGGGTCCTACGAGCAGTACTTC.

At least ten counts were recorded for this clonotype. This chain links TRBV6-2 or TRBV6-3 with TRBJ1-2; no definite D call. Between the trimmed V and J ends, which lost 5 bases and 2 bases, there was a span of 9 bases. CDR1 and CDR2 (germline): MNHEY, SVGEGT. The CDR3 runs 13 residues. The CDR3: CASSRRINYGYTF. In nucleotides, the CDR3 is TGTGCCAGCAGTCGCAGGATAAACTATGGCTACACCTTC.

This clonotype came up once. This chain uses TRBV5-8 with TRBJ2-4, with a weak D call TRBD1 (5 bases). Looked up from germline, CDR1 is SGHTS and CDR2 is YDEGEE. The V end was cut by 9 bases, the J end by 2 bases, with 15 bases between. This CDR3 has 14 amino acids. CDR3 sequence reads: CAMGPRATKNIQYF. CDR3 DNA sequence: TGTGCCATGGGCCCCAGGGCGACCAAAAACATTCAGTACTTC.

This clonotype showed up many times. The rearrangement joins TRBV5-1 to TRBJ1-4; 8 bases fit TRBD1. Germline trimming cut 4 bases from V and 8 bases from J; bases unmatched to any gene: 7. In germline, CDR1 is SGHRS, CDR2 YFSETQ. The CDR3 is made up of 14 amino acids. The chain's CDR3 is CASSPQGVQEKLFF. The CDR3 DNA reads TGCGCCAGCAGCCCACAGGGGGTGCAGGAAAAACTGTTTTTT.

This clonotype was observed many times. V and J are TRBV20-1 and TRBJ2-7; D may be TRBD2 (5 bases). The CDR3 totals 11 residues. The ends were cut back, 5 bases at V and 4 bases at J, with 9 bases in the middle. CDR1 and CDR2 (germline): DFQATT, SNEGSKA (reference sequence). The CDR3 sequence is CSAYRGYEQYF. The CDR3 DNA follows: TGCAGTGCTTATCGCGGGTACGAGCAGTACTTC.

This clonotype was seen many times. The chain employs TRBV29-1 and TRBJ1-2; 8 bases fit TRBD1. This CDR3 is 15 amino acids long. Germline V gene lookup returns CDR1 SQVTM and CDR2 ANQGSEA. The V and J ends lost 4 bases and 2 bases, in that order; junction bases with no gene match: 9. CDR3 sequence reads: CSVGAPGTGNYGYTF. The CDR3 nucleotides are TGCAGCGTTGGGGCGCCCGGGACAGGCAACTATGGCTACACCTTC.

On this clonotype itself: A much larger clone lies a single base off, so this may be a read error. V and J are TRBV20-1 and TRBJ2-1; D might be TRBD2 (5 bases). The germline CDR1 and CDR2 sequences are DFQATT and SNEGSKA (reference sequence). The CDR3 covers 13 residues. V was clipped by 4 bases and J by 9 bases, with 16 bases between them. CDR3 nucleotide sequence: TGCAGTGCTAAAGGCCGGGGAGCAAGTGAGCAGTTCTTC. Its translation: CSAKGRGASEQFF.

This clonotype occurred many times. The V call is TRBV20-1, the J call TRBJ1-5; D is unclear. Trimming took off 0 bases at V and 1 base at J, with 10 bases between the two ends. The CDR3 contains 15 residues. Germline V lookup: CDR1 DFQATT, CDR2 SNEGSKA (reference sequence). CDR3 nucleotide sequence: TGCAGTGCTAGAGAGGTCGGGAGGAGCAATCAGCCCCAGCATTTT. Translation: CSAREVGRSNQPQHF.

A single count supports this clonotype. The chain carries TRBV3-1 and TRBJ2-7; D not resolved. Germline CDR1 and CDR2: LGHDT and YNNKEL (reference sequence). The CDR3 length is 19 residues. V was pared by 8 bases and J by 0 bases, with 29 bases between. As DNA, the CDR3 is TGTGCCAGCTGCCCCCGCGGAGACAAGGTCGGATTCAGCTCCTACGAGCAGTACTTC. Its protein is CASCPRGDKVGFSSYEQYF.

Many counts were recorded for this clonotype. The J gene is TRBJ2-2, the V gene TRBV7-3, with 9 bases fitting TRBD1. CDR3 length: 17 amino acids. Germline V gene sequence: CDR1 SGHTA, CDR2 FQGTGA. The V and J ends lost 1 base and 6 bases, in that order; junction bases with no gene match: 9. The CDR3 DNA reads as TGTGCCAGCAGCTTAAATCGGGACAGGGTGGAGGCCGGGGAGCTGTTTTTT. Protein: CASSLNRDRVEAGELFF.

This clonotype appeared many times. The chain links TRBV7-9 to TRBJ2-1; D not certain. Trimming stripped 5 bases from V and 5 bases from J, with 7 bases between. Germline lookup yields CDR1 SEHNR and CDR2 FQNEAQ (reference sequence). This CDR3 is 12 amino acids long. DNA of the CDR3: TGTGCCAGCAGCGGCCGGGACAATGAGCAGTTCTTC. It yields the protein CASSGRDNEQFF.

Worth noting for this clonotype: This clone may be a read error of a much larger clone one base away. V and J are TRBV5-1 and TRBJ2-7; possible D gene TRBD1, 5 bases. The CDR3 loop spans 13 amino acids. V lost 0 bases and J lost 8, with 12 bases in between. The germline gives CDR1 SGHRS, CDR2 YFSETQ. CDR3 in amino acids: CASSLGTLYKQYF. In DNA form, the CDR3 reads TGCGCCAGCAGCTTGGGGACACTGTACAAGCAGTACTTC.

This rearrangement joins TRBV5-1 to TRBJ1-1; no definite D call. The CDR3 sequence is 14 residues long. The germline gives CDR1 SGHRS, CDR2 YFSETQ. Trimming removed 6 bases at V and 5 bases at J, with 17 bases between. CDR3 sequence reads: CASTKDPSWTEAFF. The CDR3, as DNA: TGCGCCAGCACCAAGGACCCCTCCTGGACTGAAGCTTTCTTT.

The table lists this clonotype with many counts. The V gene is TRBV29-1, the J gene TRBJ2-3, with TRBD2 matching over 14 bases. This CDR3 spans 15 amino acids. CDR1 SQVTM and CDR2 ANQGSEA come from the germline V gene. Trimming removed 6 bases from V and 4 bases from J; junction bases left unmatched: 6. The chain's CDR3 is CSVATSGGAADTQYF. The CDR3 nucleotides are TGCAGCGTGGCGACTAGCGGGGGGGCCGCAGATACGCAGTATTTT.

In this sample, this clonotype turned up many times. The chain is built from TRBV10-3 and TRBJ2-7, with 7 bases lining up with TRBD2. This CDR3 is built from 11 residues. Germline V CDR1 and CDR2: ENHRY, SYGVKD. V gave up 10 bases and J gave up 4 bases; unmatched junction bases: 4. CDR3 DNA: TGTGCCACCGGGGAGGGTTACGAGCAGTACTTC. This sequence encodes CATGEGYEQYF.

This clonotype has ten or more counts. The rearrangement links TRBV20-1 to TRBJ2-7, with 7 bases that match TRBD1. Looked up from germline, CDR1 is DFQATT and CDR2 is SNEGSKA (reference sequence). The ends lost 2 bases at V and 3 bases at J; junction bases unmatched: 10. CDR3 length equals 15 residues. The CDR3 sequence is CSARHTGTVFYEQYF. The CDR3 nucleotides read TGCAGTGCTAGACATACCGGGACAGTCTTCTACGAGCAGTACTTC.

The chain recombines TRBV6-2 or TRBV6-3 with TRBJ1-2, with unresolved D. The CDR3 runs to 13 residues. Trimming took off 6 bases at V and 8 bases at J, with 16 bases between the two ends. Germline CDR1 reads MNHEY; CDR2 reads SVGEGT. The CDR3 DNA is TGTGCCAGCAGATCTACCTACAGTGACGGCTACACCTTC. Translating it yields CASRSTYSDGYTF.

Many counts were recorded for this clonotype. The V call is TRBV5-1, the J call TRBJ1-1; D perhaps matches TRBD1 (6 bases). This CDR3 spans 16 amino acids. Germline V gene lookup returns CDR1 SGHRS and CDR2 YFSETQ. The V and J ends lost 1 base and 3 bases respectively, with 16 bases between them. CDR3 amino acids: CASSLLTRGGDTEAFF. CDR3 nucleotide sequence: TGCGCCAGCAGCTTGTTAACTAGGGGGGGGGACACTGAAGCTTTCTTT.

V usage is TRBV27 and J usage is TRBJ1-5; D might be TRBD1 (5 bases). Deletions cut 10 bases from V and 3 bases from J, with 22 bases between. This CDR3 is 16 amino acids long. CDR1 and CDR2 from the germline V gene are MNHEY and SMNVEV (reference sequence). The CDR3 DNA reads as TGTGCCACAGCCCTTTCGGGGACCCTGAACAATCAGCCCCAGCATTTT. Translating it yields CATALSGTLNNQPQHF.